Shown below are 17 T cell receptor beta chains from a single sample sequenced in a study of blood T cell repertoires in COVID-19. TCRdb's copy holds only in-frame clones and misses some; the assay was immunoSEQ multiplex PCR. The sample comprises 95,000 to 150,000 clones, roughly 84% of which are singletons, and about 4% rests with the top ten. Source material: PBMCs or T cells enriched from blood (not recorded which). The receptors were gathered from a woman aged 25 to 39 who had recovered from COVID-19.

This clone was seen only a few times. The chain couples TRBV27 to TRBJ2-7; TRBD2 agrees at 7 bases. With V trimmed by 3 bases and J by 5 bases, 7 bases remained unmatched. The CDR3 contains 14 residues. CDR1 and CDR2 from the germline V gene are MNHEY and SMNVEV (reference sequence). The CDR3 region has the DNA TGTGCCAGCAGTTTTCGAGCGGGATATCACGAGCAGTACTTC. Amino acid sequence: CASSFRAGYHEQYF.

This chain joins TRBV7-6 and TRBJ2-2; 9 nucleotides line up with TRBD2. This CDR3 comprises 18 residues. CDR1 and CDR2 from the germline V gene are SGHVS and FNYEAQ. J lost 4 bases, V lost 4 bases, and 13 bases had no gene match. CDR3 region: CASSSNRVRGRVTGELFF. The CDR3 DNA reads TGTGCCAGCAGCTCGAACCGCGTTCGCGGGAGGGTCACCGGGGAGCTGTTTTTT.

The chain has TRBV11-2 and TRBJ2-1; the D gene is possibly TRBD2 (6 bases). This CDR3 is built from 14 residues. The V gene's germline CDR1 is SGHAT and CDR2 FQNNGV. The V end lost 1 base, the J end lost 2 bases, and 6 bases lay between the germline ends. The CDR3 DNA reads as TGTGCCAGCAGCTTAGGCGGGACCTACAATGAGCAGTTCTTC. Protein sequence: CASSLGGTYNEQFF.

The chain carries TRBV4-3 and TRBJ2-2; 8 nucleotides line up with TRBD2. The CDR3 extends over 15 amino acids. V trimming: 5 bases; J trimming: 2 bases; junction bases outside the gene matches: 4. The germline V gene has CDR1 LGHNA and CDR2 YSLEER. This CDR3 reads CASSTLAANTGELFF. In DNA form, the CDR3 reads TGCGCCAGCAGCACACTAGCGGCTAACACCGGGGAGCTGTTTTTT.

This rearrangement joins TRBV2 to TRBJ2-3, with 7 positions matching TRBD2. Germline assignment: CDR1 SNHLY and CDR2 FYNNEI. The CDR3 is 16 amino acids. The V gene end was trimmed by 5 bases and the J gene end by 2 bases; junction bases not matched to a gene: 10. The CDR3 sequence: CASSTLADWATDTQYF. DNA for the CDR3: TGTGCCAGCAGTACTCTAGCGGACTGGGCCACAGATACGCAGTATTTT. Using reference TRBV2 and TRBJ2-3 for the parts outside the CDR3, the full variable domain is EPEVTQTPSHQVTQMGQEVILRCVPISNHLYFYWYRQILGQKVEFLVSFYNNEISEKSEIFDDQFSVERPDGSNFTLKIRSTKLEDSAMYFCASSTLADWATDTQYFGPGTRLTVL.

The chain is built from TRBV4-3 and TRBJ2-1; possibly TRBD2 for D (6 bases). The CDR3 length is 18 residues. V dropped 3 bases and J dropped 5 bases, with 23 bases sitting between them. Looked up from germline, CDR1 is LGHNA and CDR2 is YSLEER. The chain's CDR3 is CASSHAILTRSPNNEQFF. Written as DNA, the CDR3 is TGCGCCAGCAGCCACGCCATACTGACTAGGAGTCCCAACAATGAGCAGTTCTTC.

V usage is TRBV7-2 and J usage is TRBJ1-2; 7 nucleotides match TRBD1. The CDR3 is made up of 17 amino acids. In germline, CDR1 is SGHTA, CDR2 FQGNSA. V was clipped by 2 bases and J by 8 bases; unmatched bases: 17. CDR3 nucleotide sequence: TGTGCCAGCAGCTTATATCAGGGGGGAAGGGGACGAGCGGGCTACACCTTC. Translated: CASSLYQGGRGRAGYTF.

This sequence joins TRBV4-2 and TRBJ2-7; D gene uncertain. The CDR3 spans 14 residues. The germline V gene has CDR1 LGHNA and CDR2 YNFKEQ. Trimming pared 3 bases from V and 3 bases from J, leaving 12 bases between. DNA for the CDR3: TGTGCCAGCAGCCACGAGCTAGAATACTACGAGCAGTACTTC. The encoded protein is CASSHELEYYEQYF.

This chain uses TRBV2 with TRBJ1-5; the match to TRBD1 covers 9 bases. CDR3 length: 15 amino acids. Germline CDR1 reads SNHLY; CDR2 reads FYNNEI. Losses at the gene ends were 7 bases for V and 5 bases for J; bases not matched to a gene: 9. The CDR3 region is CASTSGTGTYQPQHF. In DNA, the CDR3 is TGTGCCAGCACGAGCGGGACAGGGACGTATCAGCCCCAGCATTTT.

J is TRBJ1-4 and V is TRBV28, with a weak D call TRBD1 (5 bases). The CDR3 extends over 15 amino acids. Trimming removed 6 bases from V and 3 bases from J, with 14 bases in between. Looked up from germline, CDR1 is MDHEN and CDR2 is SYDVKM. CDR3 nucleotides: TGTGCCAGCAGGGGGGGGACCGCGGCTAATGAAAAACTGTTTTTT. Translating gives CASRGGTAANEKLFF.

This chain uses TRBV6-2 or TRBV6-3 with TRBJ2-5, with D tentatively TRBD1 (5 bases). In germline, CDR1 is MNHEY, CDR2 SVGEGT. The ends were cut back, 4 bases at V and 3 bases at J, with 15 bases in the middle. The CDR3 sequence is 15 residues long. In nucleotides, the CDR3 is TGTGCCAGCAGTTCCCCCAGTGGGGCAAAAGAGACCCAGTACTTC. Translated, it gives CASSSPSGAKETQYF.

This chain connects TRBV5-1 to TRBJ1-1; D gene unclear. This CDR3 has 15 amino acids. Deletions cut 4 bases from V and 0 bases from J, with 13 bases between. Germline CDR1 is SGHRS and CDR2 is YFSETQ. The CDR3 region is CASSPGPGVNTEAFF. The DNA of the CDR3 is TGCGCCAGCAGCCCGGGCCCCGGGGTGAACACTGAAGCTTTCTTT.

The table lists this clone with a count of one. This chain joins TRBV11-2 and TRBJ1-3; no clear D. This CDR3 region has 14 residues. CDR1 is SGHAT and CDR2 is FQNNGV in the germline V gene. With 0 bases removed from V and 2 bases from J, the gap between germline ends came to 5 bases. CDR3 sequence: CASSLDAAGNTIYF. DNA for the CDR3: TGTGCCAGCAGCTTAGACGCAGCTGGAAACACCATATATTTT.

The rearrangement links TRBV18 to TRBJ1-5; D perhaps matches TRBD1 (5 bases). Trimming cost V 6 bases and J 5 bases, with 11 bases left between them. The CDR3 has 13 amino acids. The germline gives CDR1 KGHSH, CDR2 LQKENI. The CDR3 nucleotides read TGTGCCAGCTCGCCGGACACAGATCAGCCCCAGCATTTT. Encoded protein: CASSPDTDQPQHF.

The chain uses TRBV28 and TRBJ2-5, with no clear D. CDR1 and CDR2 (germline): MDHEN, SYDVKM. This CDR3 spans 13 amino acids. The V gene lost 3 bases and the J gene lost 2 bases, with 7 bases spanning the gap. CDR3 residues: CASSLYSQETQYF. The CDR3 DNA reads TGTGCCAGCAGTTTGTACAGTCAAGAGACCCAGTACTTC. Complete variable domain (other parts from reference TRBV28 and TRBJ2-5): DVKVTQSSRYLVKRTGEKVFLECVQDMDHENMFWYRQDPGLGLRLIYFSYDVKMKEKGDIPEGYSVSREKKERFSLILESASTNQTSMYLCASSLYSQETQYFGPGTRLLVL.

This sequence joins TRBV5-5 and TRBJ1-6; tentative D call: TRBD1 (5 bases). The CDR3 is made up of 15 amino acids. Germline CDR1 reads SGHKS; CDR2 reads YYEKEE (reference sequence). V gave up 4 bases and J gave up 7 bases, with 15 bases separating them. CDR3 region: CASSPQGKANSPLHF. CDR3 in DNA: TGTGCCAGCAGCCCCCAGGGTAAGGCAAATTCACCCCTCCACTTT.

The rearrangement joins TRBV7-2 to TRBJ1-3; D may be TRBD1 (6 bases). Trimming shortened V by 5 bases and J by 4 bases, and 18 bases separated the two germline ends. The CDR3 has 16 amino acids. Germline V gene lookup returns CDR1 SGHTA and CDR2 FQGNSA. The CDR3 region has the DNA TGTGCCAGCAGCGCCCCGGGACAAGTTTTGGGAAACACCATATATTTT. Translated: CASSAPGQVLGNTIYF.